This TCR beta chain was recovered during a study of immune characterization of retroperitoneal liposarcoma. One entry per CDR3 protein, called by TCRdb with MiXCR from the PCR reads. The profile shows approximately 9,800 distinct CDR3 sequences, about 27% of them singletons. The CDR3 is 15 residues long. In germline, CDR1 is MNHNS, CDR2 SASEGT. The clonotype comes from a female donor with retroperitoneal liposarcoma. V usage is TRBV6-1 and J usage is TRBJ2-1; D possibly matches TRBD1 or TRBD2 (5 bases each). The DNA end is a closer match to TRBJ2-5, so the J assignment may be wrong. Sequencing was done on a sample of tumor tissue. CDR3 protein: CASSPLGESLKTQYF. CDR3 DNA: TGTGCCAGCAGCCCGTTGGGGGAGTCATTAAAGACCCAGTACTTC.